The source of this TCR beta chain is a study of CD8+CD57+ T cells in acquired aplastic anemia. Genomic DNA templated the TCR beta VDJ and CDR3 profiling. TCRdb reanalysed the reads using MiXCR and keeps one entry per CDR3 protein. Of 150,000 to 200,000 distinct CDR3 sequences listed, approximately 43% are singletons. Germline V gene lookup returns CDR1 SGHDN and CDR2 FVKESK. This CDR3 comprises 14 residues. V lost 3 bases and J 6 bases, leaving 13 bases between the germline ends. Findings of the study overall: Almost 30 sequences, all CD8+ CDR3, were shared between patients and controls.

Many counts were recorded for this clonotype. Its target is unknown. This sequence originates from a human donor in good health. Sequenced input: sorted CD4+, CD8+, or CD8+CD57+ T cells (not recorded which) from PBMCs. The chain employs TRBV14 and TRBJ2-3; D might be TRBD1 (5 bases). CDR3 DNA sequence: TGTGCCAGCAGCCAGGGGCAGGGCTGGGATACGCAGTATTTT. Translating gives CASSQGQGWDTQYF.